This entry is about one T cell receptor beta chain. Its target is not known. This sample is part of a study of beta chain features in type 1 diabetes. Study-wide results and limits: The study notes PCR might favor shorter templates equally in patients and controls. Researchers report that Type 1 diabetes patients had moderately but significantly shorter TCRB CDR3s across all four CD4+ subsets. Naive, central memory and regulatory TCRB repertoires appeared more similar among patients than healthy donors.

Heparinised blood was drawn once per donor, averaging roughly 120 mL. The length of the CDR3 is 13 residues. Trimming cost V 5 bases and J 4 bases, with 11 bases left between them. The germline V gene has CDR1 MNHNY and CDR2 SVGAGI (reference sequence). Reverse transcription of all isolated RNA meant that expressed TCRB transcripts were sequenced. Data came from immunoSEQ multiplex PCR; TCRdb stores just in-frame clones and leaves some out. This table holds 400,000 to 550,000 clones, over 9.5% found once. Sequenced sample: naive CD4+ T cells from blood. V and J are TRBV6-6 and TRBJ1-2; the D gene is possibly TRBD1 (6 bases). The TCR was taken from a woman aged 18-35 years in good health. CDR3 loop: CASSQGQFYGYTF. CDR3 bases: TGTGCCAGCAGTCAAGGACAGTTCTATGGCTACACCTTC.